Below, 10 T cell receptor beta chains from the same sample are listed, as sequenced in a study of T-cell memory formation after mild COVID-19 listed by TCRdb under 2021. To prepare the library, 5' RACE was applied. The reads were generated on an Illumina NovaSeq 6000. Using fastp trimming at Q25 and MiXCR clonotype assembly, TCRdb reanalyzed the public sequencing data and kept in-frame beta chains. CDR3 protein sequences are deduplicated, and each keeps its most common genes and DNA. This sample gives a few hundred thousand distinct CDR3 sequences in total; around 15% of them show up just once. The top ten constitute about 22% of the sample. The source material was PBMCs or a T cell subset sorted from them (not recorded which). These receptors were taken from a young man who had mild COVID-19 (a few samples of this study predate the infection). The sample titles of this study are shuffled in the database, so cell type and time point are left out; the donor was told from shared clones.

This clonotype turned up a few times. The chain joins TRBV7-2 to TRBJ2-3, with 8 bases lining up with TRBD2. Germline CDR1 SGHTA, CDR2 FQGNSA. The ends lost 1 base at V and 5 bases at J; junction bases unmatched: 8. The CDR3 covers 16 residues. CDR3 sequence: CASSLVRTSRGDTQYF. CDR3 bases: TGTGCCAGCAGCTTAGTTAGGACTAGCCGGGGAGATACGCAGTATTTT.

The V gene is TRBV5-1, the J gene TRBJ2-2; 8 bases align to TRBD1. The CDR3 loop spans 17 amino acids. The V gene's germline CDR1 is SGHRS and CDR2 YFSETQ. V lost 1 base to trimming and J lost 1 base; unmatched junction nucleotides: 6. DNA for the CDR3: TGCGCCAGCAGCTTGACCCCCGGGACAGGGAACACCGGGGAGCTGTTTTTT. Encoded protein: CASSLTPGTGNTGELFF.

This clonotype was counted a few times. CDR3 sequence reads: CASSPDMREKLFF. CDR3 nucleotide sequence: TGTGCCAGCTCACCGGACATGCGGGAAAAACTGTTTTTT. V is TRBV18 and J is TRBJ1-4; maybe TRBD1 (5 bases). CDR3 length: 13 amino acids. CDR1 is KGHSH, CDR2 LQKENI, per germline. V gave up 3 bases and J gave up 8 bases, with 10 bases separating them.

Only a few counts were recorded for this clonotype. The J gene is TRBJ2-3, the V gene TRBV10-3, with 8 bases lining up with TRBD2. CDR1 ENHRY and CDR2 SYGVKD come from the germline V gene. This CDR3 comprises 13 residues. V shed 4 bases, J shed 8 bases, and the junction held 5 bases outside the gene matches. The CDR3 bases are TGTGCCATCAGTGTAGACGGGGGGGGTACGCAGTATTTT. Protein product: CAISVDGGGTQYF.

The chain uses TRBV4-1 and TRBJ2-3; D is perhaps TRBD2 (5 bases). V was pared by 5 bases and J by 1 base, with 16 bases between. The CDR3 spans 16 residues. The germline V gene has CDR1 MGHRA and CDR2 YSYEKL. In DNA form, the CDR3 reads TGCGCCAGCAGCTCCTCGCGAGTCGGGGGCACAGATACGCAGTATTTT. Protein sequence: CASSSSRVGGTDTQYF.

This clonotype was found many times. The CDR3 sequence is CSAGGLAFGYETQYF. The CDR3 nucleotides read TGCAGTGCTGGGGGACTAGCTTTTGGTTACGAGACCCAGTACTTC. The chain uses TRBV20-1 and TRBJ2-5; 9 nucleotides agree with TRBD2. V was pared by 5 bases and J by 5 bases, with 12 bases of the junction left unmatched. The CDR3 is made up of 15 amino acids. From germline, CDR1 is DFQATT and CDR2 SNEGSKA (reference sequence).

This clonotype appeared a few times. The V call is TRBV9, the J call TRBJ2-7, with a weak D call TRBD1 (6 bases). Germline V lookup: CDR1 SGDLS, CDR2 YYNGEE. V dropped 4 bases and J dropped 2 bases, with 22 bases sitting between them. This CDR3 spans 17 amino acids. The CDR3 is CASSHPLYTQGPYEQYF. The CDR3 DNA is TGTGCCAGCAGCCACCCTCTCTACACACAGGGTCCCTACGAGCAGTACTTC.

In nucleotides, the CDR3 is TGCGCCAGCAGCTTGTGGGTCGGCCCTGAGCAGTTCTTC. This sequence encodes CASSLWVGPEQFF. The rearrangement links TRBV5-1 to TRBJ2-1; D uncertain. The CDR3 has 13 residues. The V gene lost 1 base and the J gene lost 9 bases, with 11 bases spanning the gap. CDR1 is SGHRS, CDR2 YFSETQ, per germline.

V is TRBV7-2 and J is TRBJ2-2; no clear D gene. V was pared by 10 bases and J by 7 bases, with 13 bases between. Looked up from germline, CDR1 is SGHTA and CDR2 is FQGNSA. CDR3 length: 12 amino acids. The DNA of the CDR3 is TGTGCCATCGCACTGGGGTTCGGGGAGCTGTTTTTT. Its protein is CAIALGFGELFF. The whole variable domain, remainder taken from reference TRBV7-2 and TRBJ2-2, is GAGVSQSPSNKVTEKGKDVELRCDPISGHTALYWYRQSLGQGLEFLIYFQGNSAPDKSGLPSDRFSAERTGGSVSTLTIQRTQQEDSAVYLCAIALGFGELFFGEGSRLTVL.

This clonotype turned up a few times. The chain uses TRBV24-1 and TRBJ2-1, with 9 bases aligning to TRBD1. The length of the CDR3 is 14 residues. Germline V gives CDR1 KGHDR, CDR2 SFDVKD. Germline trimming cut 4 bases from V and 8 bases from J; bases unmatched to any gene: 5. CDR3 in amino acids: CATSELDRGDEQFF. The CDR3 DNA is TGTGCCACCAGTGAACTCGACAGGGGGGATGAGCAGTTCTTC.